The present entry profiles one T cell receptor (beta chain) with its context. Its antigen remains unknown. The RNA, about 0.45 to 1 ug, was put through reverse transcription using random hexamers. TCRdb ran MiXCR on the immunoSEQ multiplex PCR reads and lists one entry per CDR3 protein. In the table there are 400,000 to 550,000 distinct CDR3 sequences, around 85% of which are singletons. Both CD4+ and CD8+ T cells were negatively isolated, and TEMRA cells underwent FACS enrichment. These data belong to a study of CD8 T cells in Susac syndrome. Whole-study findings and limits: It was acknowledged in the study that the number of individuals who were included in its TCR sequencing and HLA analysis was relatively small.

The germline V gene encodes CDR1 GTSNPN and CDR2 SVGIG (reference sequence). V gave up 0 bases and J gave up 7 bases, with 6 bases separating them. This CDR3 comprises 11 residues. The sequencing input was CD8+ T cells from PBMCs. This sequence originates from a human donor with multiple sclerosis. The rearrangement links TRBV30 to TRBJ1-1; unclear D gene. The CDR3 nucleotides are TGTGCCTGGAGTGTTGGGCTTGAAGCTTTCTTT. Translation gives CAWSVGLEAFF.